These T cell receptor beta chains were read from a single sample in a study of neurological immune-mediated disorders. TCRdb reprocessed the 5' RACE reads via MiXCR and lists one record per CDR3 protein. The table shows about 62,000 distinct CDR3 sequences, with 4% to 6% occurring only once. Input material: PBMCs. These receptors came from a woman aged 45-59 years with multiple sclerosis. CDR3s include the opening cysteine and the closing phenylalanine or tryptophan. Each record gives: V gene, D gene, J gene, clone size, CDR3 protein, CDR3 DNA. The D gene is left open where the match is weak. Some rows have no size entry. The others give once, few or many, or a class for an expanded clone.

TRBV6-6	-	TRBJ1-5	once	CASSEGSNQPQHF	TGTGCCAGCAGCGAGGGCAGCAATCAGCCCCAGCATTTT
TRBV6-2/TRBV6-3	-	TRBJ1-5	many	CASSNRIQPQHF	TGTGCCAGCAGTAACAGGATTCAGCCCCAGCATTTT
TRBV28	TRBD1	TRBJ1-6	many	CASSLQGEPLHF	TGTGCCAGCAGCTTACAGGGGGAACCCCTCCACTTT
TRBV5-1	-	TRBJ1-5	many	CASRGDGNQPQHF	TGCGCCAGCAGGGGGGACGGTAATCAGCCCCAGCATTTT
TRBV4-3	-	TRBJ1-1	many	CASSQDNRGTPEAFF	TGCGCCAGCAGCCAAGATAATCGGGGGACCCCTGAAGCTTTCTTT
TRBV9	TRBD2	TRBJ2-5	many	CASSVGGGAGETQYF	TGTGCCAGCAGCGTAGGCGGGGGGGCCGGTGAGACCCAGTACTTC
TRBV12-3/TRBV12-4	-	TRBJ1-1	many	CASSFGGTEAFF	TGTGCCAGCAGTTTTGGGGGGACTGAAGCTTTCTTT
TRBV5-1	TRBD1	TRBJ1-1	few	CASSSKQGVNTEAFF	TGCGCCAGCAGCTCCAAACAGGGGGTGAACACTGAAGCTTTCTTT
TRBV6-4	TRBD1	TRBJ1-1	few	CASRRDRGTEAFF	TGTGCCAGCAGGAGGGACAGGGGGACTGAAGCTTTCTTT
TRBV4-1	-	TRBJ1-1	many	CASSQGTNTEAFF	TGCGCCAGCAGCCAAGGGACCAACACTGAAGCTTTCTTT
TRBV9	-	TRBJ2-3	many	CASSARERDTQYF	TGTGCCAGCAGCGCGAGGGAGAGGGATACGCAGTATTTT
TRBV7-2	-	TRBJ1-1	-	CASRLVTEAFF	TGTGCCAGCAGACTGGTCACTGAAGCTTTCTTT
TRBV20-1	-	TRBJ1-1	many	CSAYDNRENTEAFF	TGCAGTGCTTACGATAACAGGGAGAACACTGAAGCTTTCTTT
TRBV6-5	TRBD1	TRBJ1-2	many	CASRPLTGRGYTF	TGTGCCAGCAGACCACTGACAGGGAGAGGCTACACCTTC
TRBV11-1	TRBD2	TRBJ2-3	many	CASSSRGTSGGHTQYF	TGTGCCAGCAGCTCGAGGGGGACTAGCGGGGGACATACGCAGTATTTT
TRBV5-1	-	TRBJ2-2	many	CASSSTVNTGELFF	TGCGCCAGCAGTTCGACAGTGAACACCGGGGAGCTGTTTTTT
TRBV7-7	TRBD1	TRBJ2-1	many	CASSLSGTGGHEQFF	TGTGCTAGCAGCTTATCCGGGACAGGGGGCCATGAGCAGTTCTTC
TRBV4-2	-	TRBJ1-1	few	CASSPQADTEAFF	TGTGCCAGCAGCCCCCAGGCTGACACTGAAGCTTTCTTT
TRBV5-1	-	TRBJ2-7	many	CASSLGHGGEQYF	TGCGCCAGCAGCTTGGGGCACGGTGGAGAGCAGTACTTC
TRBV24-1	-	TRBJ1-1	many	CATSAGNTEAFF	TGTGCCACCAGTGCCGGGAACACTGAAGCTTTCTTT
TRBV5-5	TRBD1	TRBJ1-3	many	CASSLTGQSAGNTIYF	TGTGCCAGCAGCCTGACAGGGCAGTCGGCTGGAAACACCATATATTTT
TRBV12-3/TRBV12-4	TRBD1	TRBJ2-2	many	CASRTGGTGELFF	TGTGCCAGCAGAACAGGGGGCACCGGGGAGCTGTTTTTT
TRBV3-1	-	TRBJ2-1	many	CASSQGRYNEQFF	TGTGCCAGCAGCCAAGGAAGGTACAATGAGCAGTTCTTC
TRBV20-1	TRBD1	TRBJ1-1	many	CSATPGTATEAFF	TGCAGTGCTACCCCAGGGACAGCCACTGAAGCTTTCTTT
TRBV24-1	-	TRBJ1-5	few	CATSDGRGSNQPQHF	TGTGCCACCAGTGATGGAAGGGGTAGCAATCAGCCCCAGCATTTT
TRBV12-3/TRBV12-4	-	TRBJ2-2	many	CASSLYRDGNTGELFF	TGTGCCAGCAGTTTGTACCGGGACGGGAACACCGGGGAGCTGTTTTTT
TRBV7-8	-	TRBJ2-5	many	CASIPLQGIGETQYF	TGTGCCAGCATCCCCCTCCAGGGTATTGGGGAGACCCAGTACTTC
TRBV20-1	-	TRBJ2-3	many	CSAVLGTDTQYF	TGCAGTGCCGTATTGGGCACAGATACGCAGTATTTT
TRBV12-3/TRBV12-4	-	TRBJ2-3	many	CASKGRPTDTQYF	TGTGCCAGCAAAGGCAGGCCCACAGATACGCAGTATTTT
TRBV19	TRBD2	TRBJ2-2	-	CASRSGGAGGELFF	TGTGCCAGTAGAAGCGGGGGGGCCGGAGGGGAGCTGTTTTTT
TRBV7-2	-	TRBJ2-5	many	CASGYSSETQYF	TGTGCCAGCGGGTATAGTTCGGAGACCCAGTACTTC
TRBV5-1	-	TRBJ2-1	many	CASSLDHGRNEQFF	TGCGCCAGCAGCTTGGATCACGGGCGGAATGAGCAGTTCTTC
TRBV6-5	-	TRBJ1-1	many	CASSQGFEAFF	TGTGCCAGCAGTCAAGGATTTGAAGCTTTCTTT
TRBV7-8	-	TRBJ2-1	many	CASSLIGLVKQNEQFF	TGTGCCAGCAGCTTAATTGGTTTGGTTAAGCAAAATGAGCAGTTCTTC
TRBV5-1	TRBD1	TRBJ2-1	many	CASSLEGTGGGNEQFF	TGCGCCAGCAGCTTGGAAGGGACAGGGGGCGGGAATGAGCAGTTCTTC
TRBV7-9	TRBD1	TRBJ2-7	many	CASSSGQGGRSEQYF	TGTGCCAGCAGCTCGGGACAGGGGGGACGGTCCGAGCAGTACTTC
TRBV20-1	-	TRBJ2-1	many	CSAKTRWDEQFF	TGCAGTGCTAAGACCCGGTGGGATGAGCAGTTCTTC
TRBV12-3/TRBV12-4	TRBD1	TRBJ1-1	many	CASSSRTGNTEAFF	TGTGCCAGCTCATCCCGGACAGGGAACACTGAAGCTTTCTTT
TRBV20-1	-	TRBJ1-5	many	CSAREDGSNQPQHF	TGCAGTGCTAGAGAGGACGGTAGCAATCAGCCCCAGCATTTT
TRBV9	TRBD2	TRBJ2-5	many	CASSAQVSGGQETQYF	TGTGCCAGCAGCGCCCAAGTGTCGGGGGGCCAAGAGACCCAGTACTTC
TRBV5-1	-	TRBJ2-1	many	CASKGDSGFNEQFF	TGCGCCAGCAAAGGTGACAGTGGTTTCAATGAGCAGTTCTTC
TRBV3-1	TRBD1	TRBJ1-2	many	CASSQTGTAMYGYTF	TGTGCCAGCAGCCAAACCGGGACAGCTATGTATGGCTACACCTTC
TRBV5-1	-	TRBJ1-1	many	CASSLEGAYVAEAFF	TGCGCCAGCAGCTTGGAAGGCGCTTACGTTGCTGAAGCTTTCTTT
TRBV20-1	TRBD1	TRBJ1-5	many	CSARESTGRSNQPQHF	TGCAGTGCTAGGGAATCGACAGGGAGGAGCAATCAGCCCCAGCATTTT
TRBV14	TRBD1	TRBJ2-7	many	CASSQAQGAYEQYF	TGTGCCAGCAGCCAAGCGCAGGGGGCGTACGAGCAGTACTTC
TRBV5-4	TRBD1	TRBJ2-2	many	CASSSTGGDAGELFF	TGTGCCAGCAGCAGCACAGGGGGCGACGCCGGGGAGCTGTTTTTT
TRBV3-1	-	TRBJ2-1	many	CASSPQRLSSYNEQFF	TGTGCCAGCAGTCCCCAGCGGTTGAGCTCCTACAATGAGCAGTTCTTC
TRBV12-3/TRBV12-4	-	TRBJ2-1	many	CASSLGQMNEQFF	TGTGCCAGCAGCCTAGGACAGATGAATGAGCAGTTCTTC
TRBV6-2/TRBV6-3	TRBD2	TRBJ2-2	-	CASIQGLDYTGELFF	TGTGCCAGCATCCAAGGACTAGACTACACCGGGGAGCTGTTTTTT
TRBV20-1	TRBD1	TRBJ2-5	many	CSARDVTGVGETQYF	TGCAGTGCTAGAGACGTGACAGGGGTGGGAGAGACCCAGTACTTC
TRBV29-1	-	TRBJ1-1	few	CSVVSAVMTEAFF	TGCAGCGTTGTCAGCGCGGTAATGACTGAAGCTTTCTTT
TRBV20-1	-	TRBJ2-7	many	CSAFPPAYEQYF	TGCAGTGCTTTCCCTCCCGCCTACGAGCAGTACTTC
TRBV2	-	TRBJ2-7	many	CASFGTPHYEQYF	TGTGCCAGTTTCGGGACACCTCACTACGAGCAGTACTTC
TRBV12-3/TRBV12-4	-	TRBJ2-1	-	CASSLGGLGSYNEQFF	TGTGCCAGCAGTCTCGGGGGACTGGGTTCCTACAATGAGCAGTTCTTC